These 28 T cell receptor beta chains were all obtained from the same sample, sequenced in a study of identical twins. TCRdb recomputed calls from the 5' RACE reads with MiXCR, one row per CDR3 protein. The sample includes about 790,000 distinct CDR3 sequences, roughly 18% of them seen just once. These data were also filed under a second study, of T cells expressing NK-cell markers.

Sequencing was done on a sample of PBMCs. The receptors stem from a woman aged 18 to 35 in good health.

This clonotype turned up a few times. The chain couples TRBV5-1 to TRBJ2-1; 8 bases are a match to TRBD1. The trim removed 4 bases at V and 9 bases at J, leaving 6 bases unmatched. Germline CDR1 and CDR2: SGHRS and YFSETQ. The CDR3 consists of 13 residues. The CDR3 loop is CASSPQGAREQFF. CDR3 sequence (DNA): TGCGCCAGCAGCCCTCAGGGGGCGCGTGAGCAGTTCTTC.

This clonotype occurred a few times. This rearrangement joins TRBV27 to TRBJ2-7; D is uncertain. Germline V CDR1 and CDR2: MNHEY, SMNVEV (reference sequence). This CDR3 comprises 14 residues. Trimming pared 5 bases from V and 2 bases from J, leaving 13 bases between. The CDR3 region is CASSERNGPYEQYF. CDR3 coding DNA: TGTGCCAGCAGTGAGAGGAATGGCCCCTACGAGCAGTACTTC.

Only a few counts were recorded for this clonotype. The chain carries TRBV24-1 and TRBJ2-3; possibly TRBD2 for D (5 bases). Germline CDR1 reads KGHDR; CDR2 reads SFDVKD. The CDR3 totals 15 residues. Trimming took off 4 bases at V and 5 bases at J, with 15 bases between the two ends. CDR3 bases: TGTGCCACCAGTGAGGGAGTCACCATAAGAGATACGCAGTATTTT. It yields the protein CATSEGVTIRDTQYF.

This clonotype was recorded at least ten times. The junction shows a germline mismatch at one end, possibly a read error. This chain links TRBV5-1 with TRBJ2-2; a possible D gene is TRBD2 (5 bases). The CDR3 runs to 14 residues. The germline CDR1 and CDR2 sequences are SGHRS and YFSETQ. CDR3 in DNA: TGTGCCAGCAGTTTAGCGAGGAACACCGGGGAGCTGTTTTTT. It encodes CASSLARNTGELFF.

This chain joins TRBV20-1 and TRBJ2-7, with D unclear. V was pared by 0 bases and J by 0 bases, with 6 bases between. The CDR3 consists of 13 residues. Germline CDR1 reads DFQATT; CDR2 reads SNEGSKA (reference sequence). The CDR3 loop reads CSARDSFSYEQYF. The CDR3 bases are TGCAGTGCTAGAGATAGCTTCTCCTACGAGCAGTACTTC.

This clonotype was counted only a few times. The chain joins TRBV20-1 to TRBJ1-2, with D hard to call. The ends were cut back, 0 bases at V and 8 bases at J, with 10 bases in the middle. The CDR3 has 12 residues. Germline V lookup: CDR1 DFQATT, CDR2 SNEGSKA (reference sequence). In DNA form, the CDR3 reads TGCAGTGCTAGAGATAATTGGGGAGGCTACACCTTC. Protein product: CSARDNWGGYTF.

This clonotype was found many times. The CDR3 loop reads CSVEVNWRLLQETQYF. DNA for the CDR3: TGCAGCGTTGAAGTAAATTGGCGCCTTCTCCAAGAGACCCAGTACTTC. The genes are TRBV29-1 and TRBJ2-5; D is uncertain. The germline V gene has CDR1 SQVTM and CDR2 ANQGSEA. V shed 1 base and J shed 1 base, with 16 bases lying between them. The CDR3 is 16 amino acids.

CDR3 amino acids: CASSSRANEQFF. The CDR3 bases are TGTGCCAGCAGTTCACGGGCGAATGAGCAGTTCTTC. The chain combines TRBV6-5 with TRBJ2-1; D call uncertain. Germline V gene data show CDR1 as MNHEY and CDR2 as SVGAGI. The V gene lost 4 bases and the J gene lost 7 bases, with 8 bases spanning the gap. This CDR3 region has 12 residues.

The chain links TRBV18 to TRBJ1-2; 8 bases are shared with TRBD1. The germline gives CDR1 KGHSH, CDR2 LQKENI. The CDR3 length is 13 residues. After removal of 3 bases from V and 8 bases from J, the junction contained 5 bases not matched to a gene. The chain's CDR3 is CASSPGQGAGYTF. In DNA, the CDR3 is TGTGCCAGCTCACCCGGACAGGGTGCAGGCTACACCTTC.

The chain combines TRBV6-5 with TRBJ2-3; D gene ambiguous. V lost 0 bases to trimming and J lost 1 base, with 14 bases between them. Germline values: CDR1 MNHEY, CDR2 SVGAGI. This CDR3 is built from 17 residues. The CDR3 coding sequence is TGTGCCAGCAGTTACTCAGGGCCGGCCCGGGGCACAGATACGCAGTATTTT. This encodes CASSYSGPARGTDTQYF.

The V gene is TRBV6-2 or TRBV6-3, the J gene TRBJ2-1, with 9 bases matching TRBD2. V lost 5 bases to trimming and J lost 7 bases; unmatched junction nucleotides: 6. Germline lookup yields CDR1 MNHEY and CDR2 SVGEGT. The CDR3 runs 14 residues. The CDR3: CASSVPGLANEQFF. As DNA, the CDR3 is TGTGCCAGCAGTGTTCCGGGACTAGCAAATGAGCAGTTCTTC.

This chain joins TRBV5-6 and TRBJ2-7, with TRBD2 matching 9 bases. The V and J ends lost 1 base and 2 bases, in that order; junction bases with no gene match: 7. Looked up from germline, CDR1 is SGHDT and CDR2 is YYEEEE. This CDR3 contains 16 residues. CDR3 amino acids: CASSLSRLAGTYEQYF. The CDR3 DNA follows: TGTGCCAGCAGCTTGAGTCGCCTAGCGGGAACCTACGAGCAGTACTTC.

V usage is TRBV6-2 or TRBV6-3 and J usage is TRBJ2-1; 13 nucleotides line up with TRBD2. The CDR3 sequence is 15 residues long. CDR1 is MNHEY and CDR2 is SVGEGT in the germline V gene. J lost 7 bases, V lost 7 bases, and 7 bases had no gene match. Here the CDR3 DNA reads TGTGCCAGCACAGAACTAGCGGGAGGGTGGAATGAGCAGTTCTTC. Its protein product is CASTELAGGWNEQFF.

The V gene is TRBV24-1, the J gene TRBJ2-6, with no clear D. Germline assignment: CDR1 KGHDR and CDR2 SFDVKD. Trimming cost V 9 bases and J 0 bases, with 5 bases left between them. The CDR3 totals 13 residues. This chain's CDR3 is CATQPSGANVLTF. The CDR3 DNA reads TGTGCCACCCAGCCCTCTGGGGCCAACGTCCTGACTTTC.

This clonotype was picked up many times. The chain carries TRBV20-1 and TRBJ2-7; 7 nucleotides align to TRBD2. The V gene's germline CDR1 is DFQATT and CDR2 SNEGSKA (reference sequence). This CDR3 comprises 13 residues. With 6 bases clipped from V and 7 bases from J, the junction kept 12 bases outside the gene matches. CDR3 DNA sequence: TGCAGTGCCCCCGGGACCGGGAGGTTGGAGCAGTACTTC. Protein product: CSAPGTGRLEQYF.

This clonotype has a handful of counts. The chain employs TRBV6-5 and TRBJ2-3; D unclear. The CDR3 spans 16 residues. Trimming cost V 0 bases and J 0 bases, with 10 bases left between them. Germline V lookup: CDR1 MNHEY, CDR2 SVGAGI. CDR3: CASSYSSVTSTDTQYF. The CDR3 nucleotides are TGTGCCAGCAGTTACTCGAGTGTTACTAGCACAGATACGCAGTATTTT.

This clonotype was counted between two and nine times. The chain links TRBV10-2 to TRBJ1-1, with D perhaps matching TRBD1 (6 bases). Germline assignment: CDR1 WSHSY and CDR2 SAAADI. V gave up 2 bases and J gave up 9 bases, with 13 bases separating them. The CDR3 is made up of 13 amino acids. This chain's CDR3 is CASSELSGQQAFF. The CDR3 DNA reads TGCGCCAGCAGTGAGCTTTCCGGACAGCAAGCTTTCTTT.

V and J are TRBV7-9 and TRBJ1-1, with D hard to call. CDR3 length: 12 residues. The germline CDR1 and CDR2 sequences are SEHNR and FQNEAQ (reference sequence). V was clipped by 3 bases and J by 6 bases, with 8 bases between them. The CDR3 DNA reads TGTGCCAGCAGCTTCACCGTTCCTGAAGCTTTCTTT. Its translation is CASSFTVPEAFF.

This clonotype was picked up a small number of times. V gene TRBV7-6 combines with J gene TRBJ2-1; 11 bases are a match to TRBD2. This CDR3 region has 12 residues. Per germline, CDR1 SGHVS and CDR2 FNYEAQ. With V trimmed by 9 bases and J by 7 bases, 2 bases remained unmatched. For the CDR3, the DNA is TGTGCCAGTAGCGGGGGGGCGAATGAGCAGTTCTTC. Translated, it gives CASSGGANEQFF. Full variable domain (rest looked up from reference TRBV7-6 and TRBJ2-1): GAGVSQSPRYKVTKRGQDVALRCDPISGHVSLYWYRQALGQGPEFLTYFNYEAQQDKSGLPNDRFSAERPEGSISTLTIQRTEQRDSAMYRCASSGGANEQFFGPGTRLTVL.

The chain recombines TRBV5-6 with TRBJ2-6; D assignment may be TRBD1 or TRBD2 (5 bases each). Germline loops: CDR1 SGHDT, CDR2 YYEEEE. The CDR3 is made up of 15 amino acids. Trimming cost V 2 bases and J 2 bases, with 8 bases left between them. CDR3 region: CASSFGAPGANVLTF. The CDR3 DNA reads as TGTGCCAGCAGCTTCGGGGCCCCTGGGGCCAACGTCCTGACTTTC. The full variable domain, completed using reference TRBV5-6 and TRBJ2-6, is DAGVTQSPTHLIKTRGQQVTLRCSPKSGHDTVSWYQQALGQGPQFIFQYYEEEERQRGNFPDRFSGHQFPNYSSELNVNALLLGDSALYLCASSFGAPGANVLTFGAGSRLTVL.

The chain is built from TRBV20-1 and TRBJ2-7; 9 bases align to TRBD1. There are 12 residues in the CDR3. CDR1 and CDR2 (germline): DFQATT, SNEGSKA (reference sequence). V shed 6 bases, J shed 3 bases, and the junction held 3 bases outside the gene matches. The CDR3 is CSAQTGGYEQYF. The DNA for the CDR3 is TGCAGTGCCCAGACAGGGGGCTACGAGCAGTACTTC.

The V call is TRBV30, the J call TRBJ2-1; TRBD2 matches 10 bases. Germline V gives CDR1 GTSNPN, CDR2 SVGIG (reference sequence). The CDR3 contains 12 residues. Germline trimming cut 4 bases from V and 9 bases from J; bases unmatched to any gene: 3. CDR3 amino acids: CAWTGTSVEQFF. Written as DNA, the CDR3 is TGTGCCTGGACCGGGACTAGCGTTGAGCAGTTCTTC. The full variable domain, with the rest looked up from reference TRBV30 and TRBJ2-1, is SQTIHQWPATLVQPVGSPLSLECTVEGTSNPNLYWYRQAAGRGLQLLFYSVGIGQISSEVPQNLSASRPQDRQFILSSKKLLLSDSGFYLCAWTGTSVEQFFGPGTRLTVL.

Here the CDR3 DNA reads TGCAGTGCGAGGGACAGGGTGGTCGACAATGAGCAGTTCTTC. Translated: CSARDRVVDNEQFF. This chain links TRBV20-1 with TRBJ2-1, with 9 bases lining up with TRBD1. The V gene's germline CDR1 is DFQATT and CDR2 SNEGSKA (reference sequence). The V gene end was trimmed by 6 bases and the J gene end by 5 bases; junction bases not matched to a gene: 8. CDR3 length equals 14 residues.

The V and J genes are TRBV5-5 and TRBJ2-7; the D gene is possibly TRBD1 (5 bases). The CDR3 totals 14 residues. CDR1 SGHKS and CDR2 YYEKEE come from the germline V gene (reference sequence). The V end lost 0 bases, the J end lost 5 bases, and 12 bases lay between the germline ends. This CDR3 reads CASSLGAWGDEQYF. The CDR3 DNA reads as TGTGCCAGCAGCTTGGGAGCGTGGGGCGACGAGCAGTACTTC.

The J gene is TRBJ2-7, the V gene TRBV6-2 or TRBV6-3; D is undetermined. The V end lost 6 bases, the J end lost 0 bases, and 18 bases lay between the germline ends. Germline loops: CDR1 MNHEY, CDR2 SVGEGT. The CDR3 length is 16 residues. For the CDR3, the DNA is TGTGCCAGCAGCCTACATACGACGGGTAGCTCCTACGAGCAGTACTTC. Its translation is CASSLHTTGSSYEQYF.

The V call is TRBV20-1, the J call TRBJ2-3, with 8 bases matching TRBD2. After removal of 4 bases from V and 2 bases from J, the junction contained 8 bases not matched to a gene. CDR1 is DFQATT, CDR2 SNEGSKA, per germline (reference sequence). The CDR3 totals 15 residues. CDR3 coding DNA: TGCAGTGCTATCGCTTTAGCGGGAAACACAGATACGCAGTATTTT. Residues: CSAIALAGNTDTQYF.

At least ten counts were recorded for this clonotype. The chain employs TRBV20-1 and TRBJ1-1; 8 positions match TRBD1. This CDR3 spans 15 amino acids. Losses at the gene ends were 2 bases for V and 5 bases for J; bases not matched to a gene: 10. Germline CDR1 is DFQATT and CDR2 is SNEGSKA (reference sequence). Written as DNA, the CDR3 is TGCAGTGCTAGATCCGGAGCAGGGGGCGTTACTGAAGCTTTCTTT. Its protein is CSARSGAGGVTEAFF.

This clonotype was counted between two and nine times. The rearrangement uses TRBV9 and TRBJ2-2; TRBD1 matches at 8 bases. Germline CDR1 reads SGDLS; CDR2 reads YYNGEE. This CDR3 has 16 amino acids. Losses at the gene ends were 3 bases for V and 4 bases for J; bases not matched to a gene: 8. This chain's CDR3 is CASSADRGSPTGELFF. In DNA, the CDR3 is TGTGCCAGCAGCGCCGACAGGGGTTCTCCCACCGGGGAGCTGTTTTTT. Full variable domain (outside the CDR3, taken from reference TRBV9 and TRBJ2-2): DSGVTQTPKHLITATGQRVTLRCSPRSGDLSVYWYQQSLDQGLQFLIQYYNGEERAKGNILERFSAQQFPDLHSELNLSSLELGDSALYFCASSADRGSPTGELFFGEGSRLTVL.